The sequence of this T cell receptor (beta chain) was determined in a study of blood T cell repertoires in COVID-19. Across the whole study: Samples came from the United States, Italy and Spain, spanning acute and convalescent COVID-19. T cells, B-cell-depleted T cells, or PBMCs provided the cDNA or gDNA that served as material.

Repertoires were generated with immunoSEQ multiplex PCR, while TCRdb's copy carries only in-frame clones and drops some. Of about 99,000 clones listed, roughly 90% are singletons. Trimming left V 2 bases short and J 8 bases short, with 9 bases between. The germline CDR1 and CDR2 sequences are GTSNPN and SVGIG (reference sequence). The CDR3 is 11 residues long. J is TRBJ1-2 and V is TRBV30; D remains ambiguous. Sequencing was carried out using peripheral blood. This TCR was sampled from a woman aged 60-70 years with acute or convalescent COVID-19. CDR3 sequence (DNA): TGTGCCTGGAGTTCCCTCTACGGCTACACCTTC. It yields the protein CAWSSLYGYTF.